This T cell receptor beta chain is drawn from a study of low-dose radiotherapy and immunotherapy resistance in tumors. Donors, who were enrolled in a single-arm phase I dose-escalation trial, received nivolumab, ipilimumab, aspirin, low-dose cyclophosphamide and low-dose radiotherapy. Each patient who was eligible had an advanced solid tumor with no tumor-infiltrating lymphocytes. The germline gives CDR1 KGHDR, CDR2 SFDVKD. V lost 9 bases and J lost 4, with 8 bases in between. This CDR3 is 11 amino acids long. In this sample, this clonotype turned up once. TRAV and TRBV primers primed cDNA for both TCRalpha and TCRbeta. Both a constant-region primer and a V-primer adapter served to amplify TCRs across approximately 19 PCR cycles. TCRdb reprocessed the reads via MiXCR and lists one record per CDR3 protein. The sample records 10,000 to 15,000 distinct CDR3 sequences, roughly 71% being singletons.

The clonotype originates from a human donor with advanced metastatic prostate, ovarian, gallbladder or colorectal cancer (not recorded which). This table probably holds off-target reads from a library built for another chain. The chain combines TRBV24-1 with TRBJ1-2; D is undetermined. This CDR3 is CATSPGYGYTF. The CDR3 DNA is TGTGCCACCTCTCCAGGCTATGGCTACACCTTC.